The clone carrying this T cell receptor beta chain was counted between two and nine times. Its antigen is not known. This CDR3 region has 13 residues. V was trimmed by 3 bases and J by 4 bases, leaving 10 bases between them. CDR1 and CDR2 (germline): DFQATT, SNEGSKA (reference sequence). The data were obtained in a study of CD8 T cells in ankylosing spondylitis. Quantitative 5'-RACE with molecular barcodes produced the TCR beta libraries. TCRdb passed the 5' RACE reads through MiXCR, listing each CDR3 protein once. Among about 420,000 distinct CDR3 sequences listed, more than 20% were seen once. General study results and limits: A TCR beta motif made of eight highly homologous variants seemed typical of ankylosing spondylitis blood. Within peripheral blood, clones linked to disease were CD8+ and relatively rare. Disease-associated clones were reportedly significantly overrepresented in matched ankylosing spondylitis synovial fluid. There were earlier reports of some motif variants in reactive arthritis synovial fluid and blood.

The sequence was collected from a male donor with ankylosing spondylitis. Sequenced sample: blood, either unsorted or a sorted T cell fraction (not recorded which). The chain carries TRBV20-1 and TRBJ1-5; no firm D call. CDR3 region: CSASGLGNQPQHF. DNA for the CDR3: TGCAGTGCTAGTGGCCTGGGGAATCAGCCCCAGCATTTT.